A selection of T cell receptor beta chains follows, all from one sample in a study of OX40 agonist ivuxolimab in advanced cancers. Assay: immunoSEQ multiplex PCR; the TCRdb copy retains only in-frame clones and omits some. The table has roughly 38,000 clones, about 70% seen once. Sequenced material: CD4+ or CD8+ T cells sorted from blood, taken in a trial of the OX40 agonist ivuxolimab. Receptors were obtained from an adult with an advanced solid tumor such as melanoma, head and neck, liver or kidney cancer. Each CDR3 is given with its conserved first and last residue. The D gene is left open where the match is weak. The size of a clone is reported for some rows only, either as once, few or many, or as a class for expanded clones.

CDR3 protein: CASSQVGGELFF
CDR3 DNA: TGTGCCAGCAGCCAAGTCGGCGGGGAGCTGTTTTTT
CDR3 length: 12
clone size: few
D gene: .
V gene: TRBV14
J gene: TRBJ2-2

CDR3 protein: CASSSSSGGVDTQYF
CDR3 DNA: TGTGCCAGCAGCTCTTCTAGCGGGGGGGTAGATACGCAGTATTTT
CDR3 length: 15
clone size: .
D gene: TRBD2
V gene: TRBV5-4
J gene: TRBJ2-3

CDR3 protein: CASSLLGFSSYNEQFF
CDR3 DNA: TGTGCCAGCAGCTTGTTAGGCTTCAGCTCCTACAATGAGCAGTTCTTC
CDR3 length: 16
clone size: .
D gene: .
V gene: TRBV5-5
J gene: TRBJ2-1

CDR3 protein: CASSDRDGIISGANVLTF
CDR3 DNA: TGTGCCAGTAGTGATCGGGACGGTATCATCTCTGGGGCCAACGTCCTGACTTTC
CDR3 length: 18
clone size: .
D gene: .
V gene: TRBV19
J gene: TRBJ2-6

CDR3 protein: CASSVYTEAFF
CDR3 DNA: TGTGCCAGCAGTGTTTATACTGAAGCTTTCTTT
CDR3 length: 11
clone size: once
D gene: .
V gene: TRBV2
J gene: TRBJ1-1

CDR3 protein: CASSPAGTASGNTIYF
CDR3 DNA: TGTGCCAGCTCACCAGCGGGGACAGCTTCTGGAAACACCATATATTTT
CDR3 length: 16
clone size: .
D gene: TRBD1
V gene: TRBV18
J gene: TRBJ1-3

CDR3 protein: CASSLGEPLGGELFF
CDR3 DNA: TGTGCCAGCAGCTTAGGCGAGCCTCTGGGCGGGGAGCTGTTTTTT
CDR3 length: 15
clone size: once
D gene: .
V gene: TRBV13
J gene: TRBJ2-2

CDR3 protein: CASSLTGLNQPQHF
CDR3 DNA: TGCGCCAGCAGCCTGACAGGTCTAAATCAGCCCCAGCATTTT
CDR3 length: 14
clone size: .
D gene: .
V gene: TRBV5-1
J gene: TRBJ1-5

CDR3 protein: CASSVGTSGNIQYF
CDR3 DNA: TGTGCCAGCAGCGTAGGCACTAGTGGGAACATTCAGTACTTC
CDR3 length: 14
clone size: .
D gene: .
V gene: TRBV9
J gene: TRBJ2-4

CDR3 protein: CASSPSGTETQYF
CDR3 DNA: TGTGCCAGCAGCCCTAGCGGAACAGAGACCCAGTACTTC
CDR3 length: 13
clone size: .
D gene: TRBD2
V gene: TRBV6-5
J gene: TRBJ2-5

CDR3 protein: CASSRDTSYEQYF
CDR3 DNA: TGTGCCAGCAGCCGGGACACCTCCTACGAGCAGTACTTC
CDR3 length: 13
clone size: .
D gene: .
V gene: TRBV2
J gene: TRBJ2-7

CDR3 protein: CASSSSLRDSYSNQPQHF
CDR3 DNA: TGTGCCAGCAGCTCTAGCCTCCGGGACAGTTATAGCAATCAGCCCCAGCATTTT
CDR3 length: 18
clone size: .
D gene: TRBD1
V gene: TRBV5-5
J gene: TRBJ1-5

CDR3 protein: CASSRYASDTGELFF
CDR3 DNA: TGTGCCAGCAGTCGTTACGCGTCTGACACCGGGGAGCTGTTTTTT
CDR3 length: 15
clone size: .
D gene: .
V gene: TRBV6-6
J gene: TRBJ2-2

CDR3 protein: CATSRDLAPSNYGYTF
CDR3 DNA: TGTGCCACCAGCAGAGATCTGGCACCTTCTAACTATGGCTACACCTTC
CDR3 length: 16
clone size: few
D gene: .
V gene: TRBV15
J gene: TRBJ1-2

CDR3 protein: CAWSSGGNGEKLFF
CDR3 DNA: TGTGCCTGGAGTTCAGGGGGAAATGGGGAAAAACTGTTTTTT
CDR3 length: 14
clone size: .
D gene: TRBD1
V gene: TRBV30
J gene: TRBJ1-4

CDR3 protein: CASSLNTGVSSGYTF
CDR3 DNA: TGTGCCAGCAGCTTGAACACAGGGGTTTCGAGTGGCTACACCTTC
CDR3 length: 15
clone size: few
D gene: TRBD1
V gene: TRBV5-6
J gene: TRBJ1-2

CDR3 protein: CASSEVLHTDTQYF
CDR3 DNA: TGTGCCAGCAGTGAAGTACTGCACACAGATACGCAGTATTTT
CDR3 length: 14
clone size: .
D gene: .
V gene: TRBV6-1
J gene: TRBJ2-3

CDR3 protein: CSVGDNPSTDTQYF
CDR3 DNA: TGCAGCGTTGGAGACAACCCTAGCACAGATACGCAGTATTTT
CDR3 length: 14
clone size: .
D gene: .
V gene: TRBV29-1
J gene: TRBJ2-3

CDR3 protein: CASRPGQGLHQPQHF
CDR3 DNA: TGTGCCAGCCGTCCGGGACAGGGTCTGCATCAGCCCCAGCATTTT
CDR3 length: 15
clone size: .
D gene: TRBD1
V gene: TRBV28
J gene: TRBJ1-5

CDR3 protein: CSVVADRSYYTF
CDR3 DNA: TGCAGCGTTGTGGCGGACAGGTCGTATTACACCTTC
CDR3 length: 12
clone size: few
D gene: TRBD1
V gene: TRBV29-1
J gene: TRBJ1-2

CDR3 protein: CASSTLGTQSRANVLTF
CDR3 DNA: TGTGCCAGTAGTACGTTAGGGACACAAAGTCGGGCCAACGTCCTGACTTTC
CDR3 length: 17
clone size: .
D gene: .
V gene: TRBV19
J gene: TRBJ2-6

CDR3 protein: CASSPDRGNQPQHF
CDR3 DNA: TGCGCCAGCAGCCCAGACAGGGGCAATCAGCCCCAGCATTTT
CDR3 length: 14
clone size: .
D gene: TRBD1
V gene: TRBV5-1
J gene: TRBJ1-5

CDR3 protein: CASSPQTGGYGYTF
CDR3 DNA: TGTGCCAGCAGCCCTCAGACAGGCGGCTATGGCTACACCTTC
CDR3 length: 14
clone size: .
D gene: .
V gene: TRBV7-6
J gene: TRBJ1-2

CDR3 protein: CASSITGSGGTDTQYF
CDR3 DNA: TGTGCCAGTAGTATAACGGGTAGCGGGGGAACAGATACGCAGTATTTT
CDR3 length: 16
clone size: .
D gene: TRBD2
V gene: TRBV19
J gene: TRBJ2-3

CDR3 protein: CASQSTDTQYF
CDR3 DNA: TGTGCCTCCCAATCCACAGATACGCAGTATTTT
CDR3 length: 11
clone size: .
D gene: .
V gene: TRBV10-3
J gene: TRBJ2-3

CDR3 protein: CASGFLQNTEAFF
CDR3 DNA: TGTGCTAGTGGTTTCCTCCAGAACACTGAAGCTTTCTTT
CDR3 length: 13
clone size: .
D gene: .
V gene: TRBV12-5
J gene: TRBJ1-1

CDR3 protein: CAWSSDKTQYF
CDR3 DNA: TGTGCCTGGAGTAGTGACAAGACCCAGTACTTC
CDR3 length: 11
clone size: .
D gene: .
V gene: TRBV30
J gene: TRBJ2-5

CDR3 protein: CASSPGGQDSDTQYF
CDR3 DNA: TGTGCCAGCTCACCAGGCGGGCAGGATTCAGATACGCAGTATTTT
CDR3 length: 15
clone size: .
D gene: .
V gene: TRBV18
J gene: TRBJ2-3

CDR3 protein: CASSIRRGYEQYF
CDR3 DNA: TGTGCCAGTAGTATAAGGCGGGGCTACGAGCAGTACTTC
CDR3 length: 13
clone size: .
D gene: .
V gene: TRBV19
J gene: TRBJ2-7

CDR3 protein: CASSRGSTEAFF
CDR3 DNA: TGTGCCAGCAGCAGGGGGAGCACTGAAGCTTTCTTT
CDR3 length: 12
clone size: few
D gene: TRBD1
V gene: TRBV28
J gene: TRBJ1-1

CDR3 protein: CASSPGTDYGYTF
CDR3 DNA: TGTGCCAGCTCACCAGGAACGGACTATGGCTACACCTTC
CDR3 length: 13
clone size: .
D gene: .
V gene: TRBV18
J gene: TRBJ1-2